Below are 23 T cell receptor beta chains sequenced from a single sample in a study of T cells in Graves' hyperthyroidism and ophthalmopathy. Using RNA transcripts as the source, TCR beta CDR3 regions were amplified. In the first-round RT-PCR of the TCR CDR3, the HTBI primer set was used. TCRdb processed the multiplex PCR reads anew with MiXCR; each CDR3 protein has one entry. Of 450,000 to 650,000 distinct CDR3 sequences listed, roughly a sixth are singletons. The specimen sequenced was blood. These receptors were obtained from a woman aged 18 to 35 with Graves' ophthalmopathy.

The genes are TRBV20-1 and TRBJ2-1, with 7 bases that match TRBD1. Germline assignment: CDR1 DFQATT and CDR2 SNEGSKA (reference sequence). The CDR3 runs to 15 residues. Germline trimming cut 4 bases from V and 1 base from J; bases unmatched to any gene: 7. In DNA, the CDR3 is TGCAGTGCTATAGATGGGACAGCGTCCTACAATGAGCAGTTCTTC. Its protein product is CSAIDGTASYNEQFF.

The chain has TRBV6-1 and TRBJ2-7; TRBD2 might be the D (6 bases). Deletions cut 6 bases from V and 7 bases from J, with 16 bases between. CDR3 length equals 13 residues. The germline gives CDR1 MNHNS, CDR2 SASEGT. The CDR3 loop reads CASRDMGGGEQYF. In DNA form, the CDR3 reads TGTGCCAGCAGGGACATGGGAGGCGGAGAGCAGTACTTC.

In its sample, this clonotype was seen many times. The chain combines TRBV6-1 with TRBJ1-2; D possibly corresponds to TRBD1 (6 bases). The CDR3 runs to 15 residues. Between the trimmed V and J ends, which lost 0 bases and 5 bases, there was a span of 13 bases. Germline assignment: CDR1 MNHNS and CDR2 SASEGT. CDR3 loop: CASSEAWSQGYGYTF. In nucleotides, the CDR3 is TGTGCCAGCAGTGAAGCGTGGTCACAGGGATATGGCTACACCTTC.

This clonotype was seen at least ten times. Here the CDR3 DNA reads TGTGCCAGCAGTCTAAAGGGAGGGAGTGGCTACACCTTC. It yields the protein CASSLKGGSGYTF. The genes are TRBV27 and TRBJ1-2, with D hard to call. This CDR3 contains 13 residues. Trimming took 5 bases from V and 7 from J, leaving 14 bases between them. The germline CDR1 and CDR2 sequences are MNHEY and SMNVEV (reference sequence).

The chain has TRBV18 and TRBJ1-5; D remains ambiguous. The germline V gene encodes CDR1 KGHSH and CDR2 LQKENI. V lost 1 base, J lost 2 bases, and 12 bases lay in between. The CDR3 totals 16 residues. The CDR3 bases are TGTGCCAGCTCACCACAGAGAAGAAGGGGCAATCAGCCCCAGCATTTT. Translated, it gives CASSPQRRRGNQPQHF.

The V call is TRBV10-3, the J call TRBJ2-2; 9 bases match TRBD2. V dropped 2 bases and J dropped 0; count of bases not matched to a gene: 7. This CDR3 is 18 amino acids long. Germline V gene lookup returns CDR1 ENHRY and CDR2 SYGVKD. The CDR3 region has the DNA TGTGCCATCAGTGAGAGGGTTAGCGGGAGCGCGAACACCGGGGAGCTGTTTTTT. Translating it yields CAISERVSGSANTGELFF.

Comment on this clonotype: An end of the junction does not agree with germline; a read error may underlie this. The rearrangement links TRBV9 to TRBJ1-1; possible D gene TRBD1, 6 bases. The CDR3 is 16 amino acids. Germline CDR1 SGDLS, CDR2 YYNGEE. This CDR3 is CASSDGQLPMNTKAFF. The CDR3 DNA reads TGTGCCAGCAGCGATGGACAGCTTCCCATGAACACTAAAGCTTTCTTT.

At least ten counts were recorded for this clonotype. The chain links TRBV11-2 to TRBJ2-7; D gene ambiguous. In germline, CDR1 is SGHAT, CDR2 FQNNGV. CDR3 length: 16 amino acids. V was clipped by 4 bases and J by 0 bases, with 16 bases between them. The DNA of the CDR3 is TGTGCCAGCAGCTCCGACGCATGGCCAAGCTCCTACGAGCAGTACTTC. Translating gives CASSSDAWPSSYEQYF.

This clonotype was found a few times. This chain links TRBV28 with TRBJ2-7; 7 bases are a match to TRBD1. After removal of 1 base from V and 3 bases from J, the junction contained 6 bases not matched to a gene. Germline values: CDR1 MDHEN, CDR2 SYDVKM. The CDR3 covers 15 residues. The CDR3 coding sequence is TGTGCCAGCAGTTTATTTAGGTCAGGGGGCTACGAGCAGTACTTC. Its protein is CASSLFRSGGYEQYF.

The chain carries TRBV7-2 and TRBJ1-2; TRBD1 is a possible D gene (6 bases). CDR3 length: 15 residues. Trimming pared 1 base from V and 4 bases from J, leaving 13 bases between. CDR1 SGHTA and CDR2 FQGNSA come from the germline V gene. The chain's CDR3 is CASSLVAGEAYGYTF. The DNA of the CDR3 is TGTGCCAGCAGCTTAGTGGCAGGGGAGGCCTATGGCTACACCTTC.

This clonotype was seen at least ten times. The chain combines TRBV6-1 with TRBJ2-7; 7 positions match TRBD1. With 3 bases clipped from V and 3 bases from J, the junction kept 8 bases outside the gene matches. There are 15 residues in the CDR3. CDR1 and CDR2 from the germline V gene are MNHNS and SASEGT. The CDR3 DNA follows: TGTGCCAGCAGTGAGCACCGGGACAGAGACTACGAGCAGTACTTC. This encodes CASSEHRDRDYEQYF.

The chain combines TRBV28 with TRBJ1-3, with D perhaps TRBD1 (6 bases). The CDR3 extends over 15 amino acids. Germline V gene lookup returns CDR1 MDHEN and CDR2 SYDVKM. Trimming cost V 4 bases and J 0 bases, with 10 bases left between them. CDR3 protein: CASSSGGLSGNTIYF. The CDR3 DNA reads TGTGCCAGCAGTTCCGGGGGGCTCTCTGGAAACACCATATATTTT. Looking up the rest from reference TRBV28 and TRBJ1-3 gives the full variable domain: DVKVTQSSRYLVKRTGEKVFLECVQDMDHENMFWYRQDPGLGLRLIYFSYDVKMKEKGDIPEGYSVSREKKERFSLILESASTNQTSMYLCASSSGGLSGNTIYFGEGSWLTVV.

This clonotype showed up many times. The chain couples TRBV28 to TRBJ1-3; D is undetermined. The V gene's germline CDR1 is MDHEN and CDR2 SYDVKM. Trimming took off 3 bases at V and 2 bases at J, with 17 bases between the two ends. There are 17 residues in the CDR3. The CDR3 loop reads CASSFGESEAAGNTIYF. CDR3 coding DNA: TGTGCCAGCAGTTTTGGGGAAAGTGAGGCAGCTGGAAACACCATATATTTT.

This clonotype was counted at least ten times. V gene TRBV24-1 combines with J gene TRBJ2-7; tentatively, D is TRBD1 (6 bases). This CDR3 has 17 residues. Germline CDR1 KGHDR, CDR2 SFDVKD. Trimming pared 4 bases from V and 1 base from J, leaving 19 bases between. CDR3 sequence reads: CATSDIDRDTDSYEQYF. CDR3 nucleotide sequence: TGTGCCACCAGTGACATAGACCGGGACACAGATTCCTACGAGCAGTACTTC.

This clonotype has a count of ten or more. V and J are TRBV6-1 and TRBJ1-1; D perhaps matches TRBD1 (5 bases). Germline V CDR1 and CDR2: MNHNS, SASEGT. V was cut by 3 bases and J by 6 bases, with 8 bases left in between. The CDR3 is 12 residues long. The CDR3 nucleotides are TGTGCCAGCAGTGACAGGGTCTCTGAAGCTTTCTTT. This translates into CASSDRVSEAFF.

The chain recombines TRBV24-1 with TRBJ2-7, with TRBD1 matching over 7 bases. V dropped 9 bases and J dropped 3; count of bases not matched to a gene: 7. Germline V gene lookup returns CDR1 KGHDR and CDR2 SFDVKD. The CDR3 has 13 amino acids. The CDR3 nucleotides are TGTGCCACCGGGCCCGGGACAGTCTACGAGCAGTACTTC. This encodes CATGPGTVYEQYF.

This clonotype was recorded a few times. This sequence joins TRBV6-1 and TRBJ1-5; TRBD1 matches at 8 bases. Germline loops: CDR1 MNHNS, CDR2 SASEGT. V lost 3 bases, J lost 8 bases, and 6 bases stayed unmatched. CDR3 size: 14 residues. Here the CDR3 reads CASSERQGREPQHF. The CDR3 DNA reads TGTGCCAGCAGTGAGAGACAGGGGCGAGAGCCCCAGCATTTT.

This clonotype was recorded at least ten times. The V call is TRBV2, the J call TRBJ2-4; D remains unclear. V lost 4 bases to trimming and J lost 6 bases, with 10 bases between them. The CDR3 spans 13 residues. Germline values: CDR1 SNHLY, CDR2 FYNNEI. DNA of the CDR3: TGTGCCAGCAGTGGCAGGCCCCTAAACATTCAGTACTTC. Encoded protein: CASSGRPLNIQYF.

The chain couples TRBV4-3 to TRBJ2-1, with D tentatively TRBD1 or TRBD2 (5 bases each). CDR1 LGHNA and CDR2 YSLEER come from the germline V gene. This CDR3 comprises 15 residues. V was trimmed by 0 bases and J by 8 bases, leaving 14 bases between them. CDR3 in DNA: TGCGCCAGCAGCCAAGAACGAGGGGTGATGTATGAGCAGTTCTTC. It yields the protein CASSQERGVMYEQFF.

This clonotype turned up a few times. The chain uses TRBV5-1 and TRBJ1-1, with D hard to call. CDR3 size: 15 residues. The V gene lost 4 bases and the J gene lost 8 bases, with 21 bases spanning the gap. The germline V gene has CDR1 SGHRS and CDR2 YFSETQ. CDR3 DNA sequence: TGCGCCAGCAGCCTGACTTCGGGAGGGCCAAGCGAAGCTTTCTTT. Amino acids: CASSLTSGGPSEAFF. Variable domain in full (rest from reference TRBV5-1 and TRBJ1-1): KAGVTQTPRYLIKTRGQQVTLSCSPISGHRSVSWYQQTPGQGLQFLFEYFSETQRNKGNFPGRFSGRQFSNSRSEMNVSTLELGDSALYLCASSLTSGGPSEAFFGQGTRLTVV.

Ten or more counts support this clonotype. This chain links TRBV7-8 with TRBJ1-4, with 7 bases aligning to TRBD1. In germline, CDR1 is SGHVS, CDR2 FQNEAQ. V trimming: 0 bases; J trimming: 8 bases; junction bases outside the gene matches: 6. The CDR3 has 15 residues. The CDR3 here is CASSLADRDGEKLFF. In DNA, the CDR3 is TGTGCCAGCAGCTTAGCCGACAGGGATGGCGAAAAACTGTTTTTT. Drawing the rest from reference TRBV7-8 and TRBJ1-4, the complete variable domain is GAGVSQSPRYKVAKRGQDVALRCDPISGHVSLFWYQQALGQGPEFLTYFQNEAQLDKSGLPSDRFFAERPEGSVSTLKIQRTQQEDSAVYLCASSLADRDGEKLFFGSGTQLSVL.

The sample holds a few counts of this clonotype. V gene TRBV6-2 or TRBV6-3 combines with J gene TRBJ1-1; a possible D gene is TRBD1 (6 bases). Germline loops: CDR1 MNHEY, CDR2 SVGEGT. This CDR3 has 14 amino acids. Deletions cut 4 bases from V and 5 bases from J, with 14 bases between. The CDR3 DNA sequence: TGTGCCAGCAGTTGGGGGACATCGGGTACTGAAGCTTTCTTT. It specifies CASSWGTSGTEAFF.

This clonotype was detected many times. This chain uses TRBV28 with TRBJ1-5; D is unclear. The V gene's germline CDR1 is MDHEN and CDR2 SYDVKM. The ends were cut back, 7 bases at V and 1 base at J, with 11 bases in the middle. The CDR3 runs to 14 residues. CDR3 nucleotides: TGTGCCAGCATGAGGGTGAGAAGCAATCAGCCCCAGCATTTT. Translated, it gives CASMRVRSNQPQHF.